The 20 T cell receptor beta chains given below trace back to one sample, sequenced in a study of post-analysis software for immune sequencing data. Study-wide points: Five TRBV segments were significantly more frequent in patients than in controls. TRBV5-6, TRBV5-1 and TRBV20-1 were among these segments.

For these TCRs, the target antigens are not known. Prepared TCR beta cDNA libraries contained unique molecular identifiers. Via MiXCR, TCRdb re-called the PCR reads, giving one row per CDR3 protein. This table has about 260,000 distinct CDR3 sequences, roughly a third appearing once. The sequencing input was blood. The receptors derive from a girl under 18 with multiple sclerosis.

The chain has TRBV18 and TRBJ2-3; possibly TRBD1 for D (6 bases). The CDR3 is made up of 14 amino acids. V lost 2 bases to trimming and J lost 5 bases, with 11 bases between them. Germline CDR1 and CDR2: KGHSH and LQKENI. CDR3 in DNA: TGTGCCAGCTCACCAACAGGGTCGGTAGATACGCAGTATTTT. It codes for CASSPTGSVDTQYF. The full variable domain, completed using reference TRBV18 and TRBJ2-3, is NAGVMQNPRHLVRRRGQEARLRCSPMKGHSHVYWYRQLPEEGLKFMVYLQKENIIDESGMPKERFSAEFPKEGPSILRIQQVVRGDSAAYFCASSPTGSVDTQYFGPGTRLTVL.

Turning to this clonotype: One base away lies a much larger clone, so this may be a sequencing read error. The chain recombines TRBV29-1 with TRBJ1-2, with unresolved D. This CDR3 region has 15 residues. Germline CDR1 reads SQVTM; CDR2 reads ANQGSEA. In DNA form, the CDR3 reads TGCGGCGTCCCCGGTCGTATGGGTCAGCACTATGGCTACACCTTC. It is translated as CGVPGRMGQHYGYTF.

As to this clonotype: A clone one base away is much larger, so this may be a read error. The rearrangement uses TRBV28 and TRBJ1-4, with 7 bases aligning to TRBD1. V shed 5 bases, J shed 0 bases, and the junction held 12 bases outside the gene matches. Germline CDR1 reads MDHEN; CDR2 reads SYDVKM. This CDR3 region has 18 residues. The CDR3 here is CASSPSPETGSTNEKLFF. CDR3 sequence (DNA): TGTGCCAGCAGTCCAAGCCCCGAGACAGGGTCAACTAATGAAAAACTGTTTTTT.

The chain uses TRBV7-6 and TRBJ2-5; perhaps TRBD2 as D (5 bases). Germline V lookup: CDR1 SGHVS, CDR2 FNYEAQ. Trimming stripped 5 bases from V and 5 bases from J, with 12 bases between. This CDR3 has 13 amino acids. This chain's CDR3 is CASSLTRAETQYF. As DNA, the CDR3 is TGTGCCAGCAGCCTAACGAGGGCGGAGACCCAGTACTTC. The whole variable domain, remainder taken from reference TRBV7-6 and TRBJ2-5, is GAGVSQSPRYKVTKRGQDVALRCDPISGHVSLYWYRQALGQGPEFLTYFNYEAQQDKSGLPNDRFSAERPEGSISTLTIQRTEQRDSAMYRCASSLTRAETQYFGPGTRLLVL.

With respect to this clonotype: The conserved phenylalanine or tryptophan normally closing the CDR3 is absent here, so this likely arose from a read error. The chain links TRBV12-3 or TRBV12-4 to TRBJ2-1; 9 bases map to TRBD2. There are 12 residues in the CDR3. In DNA form, the CDR3 reads TGTGCCAGTAGTTTAGGACTAGCGGAGCAGTTCTGC. Encoded protein: CASSLGLAEQFC.

The chain employs TRBV5-1 and TRBJ1-6; D not resolved. Germline V gives CDR1 SGHRS, CDR2 YFSETQ. The germline V and J ends were trimmed by 2 bases and 7 bases, with 10 bases remaining between them. The CDR3 sequence is 14 residues long. CDR3 coding DNA: TGCGCCAGCAGCTTAGTTTTCGGGAATTCACCCCTCCACTTT. It encodes CASSLVFGNSPLHF.

This clonotype was seen many times. The chain is built from TRBV20-1 and TRBJ1-5; TRBD1 agrees at 7 bases. Germline loops: CDR1 DFQATT, CDR2 SNEGSKA (reference sequence). This CDR3 region has 14 residues. The V segment lost 5 bases and the J segment 2 bases; nucleotides outside the gene matches: 6. The CDR3 is CSASQGFGNQPQHF. Here the CDR3 DNA reads TGCAGTGCTTCACAGGGGTTCGGCAATCAGCCCCAGCATTTT.

As to this clonotype: A much larger clone sits a single nucleotide away, making a read error possible. The V call is TRBV7-2, the J call TRBJ2-5, with 11 bases matching TRBD2. The germline V gene has CDR1 SGHTA and CDR2 FQGNSA. The CDR3 sequence is 15 residues long. Here the CDR3 reads CASSFLAGGQEAQYF. CDR3 nucleotide sequence: TGTGCCAGCAGCTTCCTAGCGGGGGGCCAAGAGGCCCAGTACTTC.

This clonotype was recorded many times. The J gene is TRBJ2-1, the V gene TRBV24-1; TRBD1 agrees at 7 bases. This CDR3 is 13 amino acids long. CDR1 and CDR2 from the germline V gene are KGHDR and SFDVKD. The junction had 13 bases not matched to a gene; V was cut back by 9 bases and J by 12 bases. In DNA, the CDR3 is TGTGCCACCGGTACCCGGGACAGCCGACGGCAGTTCTTC. Its translation: CATGTRDSRRQFF.

The table lists this clonotype with many counts. J is TRBJ1-2 and V is TRBV28; a possible D gene is TRBD1 (5 bases). The CDR3 runs to 15 residues. Trimming left V 2 bases short and J 3 bases short, with 13 bases between. CDR1 is MDHEN and CDR2 is SYDVKM in the germline V gene. The CDR3 is CASSLPFDRHYGYTF. The CDR3 DNA sequence: TGTGCCAGCAGTTTACCCTTCGACAGACACTATGGCTACACCTTC.

The chain recombines TRBV2 with TRBJ2-1; D is undetermined. The length of the CDR3 is 14 residues. V lost 3 bases and J 3 bases, leaving 9 bases between the germline ends. Germline CDR1 reads SNHLY; CDR2 reads FYNNEI. CDR3 DNA sequence: TGTGCCAGCAGTGACCGGGCCTTCTACAATGAGCAGTTCTTC. Encoded protein: CASSDRAFYNEQFF.

In its sample, this clonotype was seen a few times. The chain couples TRBV6-5 to TRBJ1-5, with D possibly matching TRBD1 (6 bases). Germline V gives CDR1 MNHEY, CDR2 SVGAGI. Trimming took 7 bases from V and 6 from J, leaving 16 bases between them. The CDR3 loop spans 14 amino acids. This CDR3 reads CASILKGVSQPQHF. CDR3 DNA sequence: TGTGCCAGCATTCTAAAGGGGGTTTCTCAGCCCCAGCATTTT.

J is TRBJ2-4 and V is TRBV5-1; D gene unclear. With 5 bases removed from V and 4 bases from J, the gap between germline ends came to 10 bases. CDR1 SGHRS and CDR2 YFSETQ come from the germline V gene. The CDR3 spans 13 residues. Here the CDR3 DNA reads TGCGCCAGCAGTTTAGAGAGAAAAAACATTCAGTACTTC. It codes for CASSLERKNIQYF.

This clonotype turned up a few times. This chain links TRBV6-1 with TRBJ2-1; D remains ambiguous. The germline gives CDR1 MNHNS, CDR2 SASEGT. The CDR3 consists of 15 residues. Between the trimmed V and J ends, which lost 0 bases and 6 bases, there was a span of 12 bases. The CDR3 is CASSEAMGKGNEQFF. As DNA, the CDR3 is TGTGCCAGCAGTGAAGCGATGGGGAAGGGCAATGAGCAGTTCTTC.

CDR3 sequence: CASKDRGKSPLHF. DNA for the CDR3: TGTGCCAGCAAGGACAGGGGCAAATCACCCCTCCACTTT. The rearrangement joins TRBV28 to TRBJ1-6, with 9 bases that match TRBD1. Germline CDR1 reads MDHEN; CDR2 reads SYDVKM. The V and J ends lost 7 bases and 10 bases, in that order; junction bases with no gene match: 5. The length of the CDR3 is 13 residues.

This rearrangement joins TRBV7-2 to TRBJ2-7; 7 bases fit TRBD1. This CDR3 has 15 residues. The V and J ends lost 1 base and 6 bases, in that order; junction bases with no gene match: 9. CDR1 is SGHTA and CDR2 is FQGNSA in the germline V gene. The CDR3 sequence is CASSLVGATGAEQYF. In DNA form, the CDR3 reads TGTGCCAGCAGCTTAGTGGGGGCCACAGGGGCCGAGCAGTACTTC.

This CDR3 reads CALEEKGTQYF. CDR3 coding DNA: TGTGCCCTAGAAGAGAAGGGGACCCAGTACTTC. This chain links TRBV7-9 with TRBJ2-7; no clear D gene. The J call may be faulty, since TRBJ2-5 better matches the DNA end. Germline lookup yields CDR1 SEHNR and CDR2 FQNEAQ (reference sequence). There are 11 residues in the CDR3.

As concerns this clonotype: One end of the junction varies from germline; a read error may be responsible. This rearrangement joins TRBV20-1 to TRBJ1-4; D uncertain. Germline V gene data show CDR1 as DFQATT and CDR2 as SNEGSKA (reference sequence). The CDR3 is 10 amino acids. The CDR3 DNA reads TGCAGTGCCTTGGATGAAACACTGTTTTTT. It is translated as CSALDETLFF.

This clonotype was detected many times. A read error is possible here, since a much larger clone lies one base away. The chain joins TRBV29-1 to TRBJ2-5, with D possibly called TRBD1 or TRBD2 (6 bases each). The CDR3 is made up of 10 amino acids. Germline CDR1 and CDR2: SQVTM and ANQGSEA. Trimming pared 7 bases from V and 11 bases from J, leaving 14 bases between. The CDR3: CSGGDIEQYF. CDR3 in DNA: TGCAGCGGCGGGGACATTGAGCAGTACTTC. Based on the CDR3 plus reference TRBV29-1 and TRBJ2-5, the full variable domain is SAVISQKPSRDICQRGTSLTIQCQVDSQVTMMFWYRQQPGQSLTLIATANQGSEATYESGFVIDKFPISRPNLTFSTLTVSNMSPEDSSIYLCSGGDIEQYFGPGTRLLVL.

This clonotype was counted many times. The CDR3 sequence: CASSLGTSGTVEQFF. CDR3 nucleotide sequence: TGCGCCAGCAGCTTAGGGACTAGCGGGACAGTTGAGCAGTTCTTC. The chain carries TRBV5-1 and TRBJ2-1; 13 bases map to TRBD2. The germline CDR1 and CDR2 sequences are SGHRS and YFSETQ. The junction had 5 bases not matched to a gene; V was cut back by 2 bases and J by 9 bases. CDR3 length: 15 residues.